The subject of this entry is one T cell receptor beta chain. Antigen: not known. Into CD45RA+ naive and CD45RA-negative memory subsets, the CD4+ cells were split. CDR1 and CDR2 (germline): SGHTA, FQGNSA. V was pared by 2 bases and J by 0 bases, with 8 bases between. The CDR3 extends over 14 amino acids. The assay was immunoSEQ multiplex PCR, and TCRdb's table has in-frame clones only and misses some. The sample includes 330,000 or so clones, less than 85% of them seen just once. This sample is part of a study of shared clonotypes between healthy human individuals. Study-level findings and limits: Sorted-subset sequencing, rarefaction showed, was incomplete despite large depth.

The specimen was memory CD4+ T cells sorted from blood. The subset denotes: CD45RA-negative fraction. The V gene is TRBV7-2, the J gene TRBJ2-7; D gene uncertain. This clonotype originated in a man aged 30-40 years in good health. The CDR3 protein is CASSLSATSYEQYF. Written as DNA, the CDR3 is TGTGCCAGCAGCTTATCGGCTACCTCCTACGAGCAGTACTTC. Filled out from reference TRBV7-2 and TRBJ2-7, the complete variable domain reads GAGVSQSPSNKVTEKGKDVELRCDPISGHTALYWYRQSLGQGLEFLIYFQGNSAPDKSGLPSDRFSAERTGGSVSTLTIQRTQQEDSAVYLCASSLSATSYEQYFGPGTRLTVT.